The rows below give T cell receptor beta chains drawn from one sample of a study of Ad26.COV2.S vaccination and SARS-CoV-2 variants. TCRdb's copy holds only in-frame clones and misses some; the assay was immunoSEQ multiplex PCR. This table holds 350,000 to 600,000 clones, 80% to 90% found once. The source material was peripheral blood, sampled in a trial of Ad26.COV2.S vaccine versus placebo. All receptors come from a person between 18 and 65 years old who received the Ad26.COV2.S COVID-19 vaccine or a placebo. Each CDR3 is given with its conserved first and last residue. Each record gives: J gene, V gene, clone size, D gene, CDR3 protein, CDR3 DNA. D genes are given only for firm matches. Size tells how often a clone was seen (once, few, many) or the class of an expanded clone, and some rows leave it out.

J gene: TRBJ2-3
V gene: TRBV7-2
clone size: once
D gene: -
CDR3 protein: CASSLDRPASTDTQYF
CDR3 DNA: TGTGCCAGCAGCTTAGATCGACCGGCTAGCACAGATACGCAGTATTTT

J gene: TRBJ1-5
V gene: TRBV18
clone size: -
D gene: TRBD1
CDR3 protein: CASSPNRDRFTQPQHF
CDR3 DNA: TGTGCCAGCTCACCAAACCGGGACAGATTTACTCAGCCCCAGCATTTT

J gene: TRBJ1-2
V gene: TRBV5-1
clone size: -
D gene: -
CDR3 protein: CASSLGGDGYTF
CDR3 DNA: TGCGCCAGCAGCTTGGGAGGGGATGGCTACACCTTC

J gene: TRBJ1-6
V gene: TRBV28
clone size: -
D gene: -
CDR3 protein: CASSLGGNSPLHF
CDR3 DNA: TGTGCCAGCAGTCTGGGGGGAAATTCACCCCTCCACTTT

J gene: TRBJ2-3
V gene: TRBV19
clone size: -
D gene: -
CDR3 protein: CASSSGPDTDTQYF
CDR3 DNA: TGTGCCAGTAGTAGCGGGCCTGACACAGATACGCAGTATTTT

J gene: TRBJ2-7
V gene: TRBV20-1
clone size: -
D gene: TRBD2
CDR3 protein: CSASELAGGSYEQYF
CDR3 DNA: TGCAGTGCTAGTGAGCTAGCGGGAGGGTCCTACGAGCAGTACTTC

J gene: TRBJ2-5
V gene: TRBV7-2
clone size: once
D gene: TRBD2
CDR3 protein: CASRPDLFGLAGNQETQYF
CDR3 DNA: TGTGCCAGCAGACCTGACCTATTTGGACTAGCGGGAAACCAAGAGACCCAGTACTTC

J gene: TRBJ1-3
V gene: TRBV5-5
clone size: -
D gene: TRBD1
CDR3 protein: CASSLHRGGGNTIYF
CDR3 DNA: TGTGCCAGCAGCTTACACAGGGGAGGTGGAAACACCATATATTTT

J gene: TRBJ1-5
V gene: TRBV28
clone size: once
D gene: -
CDR3 protein: CASSLSVLNQPQHF
CDR3 DNA: TGTGCCAGCAGTTTATCGGTCCTGAATCAGCCCCAGCATTTT

J gene: TRBJ2-3
V gene: TRBV7-2
clone size: -
D gene: -
CDR3 protein: CASSLVGGPPDTQYF
CDR3 DNA: TGTGCCAGCAGCTTAGTAGGGGGGCCGCCAGATACGCAGTATTTT

J gene: TRBJ2-1
V gene: TRBV28
clone size: -
D gene: TRBD2
CDR3 protein: CASSLSGIAGGGSYNEQFF
CDR3 DNA: TGTGCCAGCAGTTTATCGGGCATAGCGGGAGGAGGGTCCTACAATGAGCAGTTCTTC

J gene: TRBJ1-1
V gene: TRBV5-4
clone size: -
D gene: TRBD1
CDR3 protein: CASKDRGYTEAFF
CDR3 DNA: TGTGCCAGCAAGGACAGGGGATATACTGAAGCTTTCTTT

J gene: TRBJ2-1
V gene: TRBV25-1
clone size: -
D gene: -
CDR3 protein: CASSEYAPGSDEQFF
CDR3 DNA: TGTGCCAGCAGTGAATATGCCCCAGGCTCCGATGAGCAGTTCTTC

J gene: TRBJ1-2
V gene: TRBV6-5
clone size: -
D gene: TRBD1
CDR3 protein: CASSTQGLDGYTF
CDR3 DNA: TGTGCCAGCAGTACACAGGGGCTAGATGGCTACACCTTC

J gene: TRBJ1-2
V gene: TRBV4-1
clone size: -
D gene: TRBD1
CDR3 protein: CASSLRGQGGQSYGYTF
CDR3 DNA: TGCGCCAGCAGCCTCCGCGGACAGGGTGGGCAAAGCTATGGCTACACCTTC

J gene: TRBJ1-1
V gene: TRBV18
clone size: -
D gene: TRBD1
CDR3 protein: CASSPNAGGNTEAFF
CDR3 DNA: TGTGCCAGCTCACCAAACGCAGGGGGAAACACTGAAGCTTTCTTT

J gene: TRBJ2-5
V gene: TRBV29-1
clone size: -
D gene: -
CDR3 protein: CSVEARKETQYF
CDR3 DNA: TGCAGCGTTGAAGCGAGAAAAGAGACCCAGTACTTC

J gene: TRBJ1-5
V gene: TRBV7-2
clone size: -
D gene: -
CDR3 protein: CASSLRRGNQPQHF
CDR3 DNA: TGTGCCAGCAGCTTACGGAGGGGGAATCAGCCCCAGCATTTT

J gene: TRBJ1-5
V gene: TRBV27
clone size: few
D gene: -
CDR3 protein: CASSPQVGGHQPQHF
CDR3 DNA: TGTGCCAGCAGTCCCCAGGTAGGGGGGCATCAGCCCCAGCATTTT

J gene: TRBJ2-7
V gene: TRBV5-1
clone size: few
D gene: -
CDR3 protein: CASSLVWGESYEQYF
CDR3 DNA: TGCGCCAGCAGCTTGGTGTGGGGGGAGTCCTACGAGCAGTACTTC

J gene: TRBJ2-7
V gene: TRBV28
clone size: -
D gene: TRBD1
CDR3 protein: CASRSPGGGQYF
CDR3 DNA: TGTGCCAGCAGGAGCCCAGGGGGCGGGCAGTACTTC

J gene: TRBJ1-3
V gene: TRBV3-1/TRBV3-2
clone size: -
D gene: -
CDR3 protein: CASSQESNSGNTIYF
CDR3 DNA: TGTGCCAGCAGCCAAGAATCAAACTCTGGAAACACCATATATTTT

J gene: TRBJ2-7
V gene: TRBV12-3/TRBV12-4
clone size: -
D gene: -
CDR3 protein: CASSLVLRQQYF
CDR3 DNA: TGTGCCAGCAGTTTAGTACTGAGGCAGCAGTACTTC

J gene: TRBJ1-5
V gene: TRBV12-3/TRBV12-4
clone size: -
D gene: -
CDR3 protein: CASSLTSQPQHF
CDR3 DNA: TGTGCCAGCAGTCTAACATCTCAGCCCCAGCATTTT

J gene: TRBJ2-5
V gene: TRBV30
clone size: -
D gene: TRBD2
CDR3 protein: CAWSVGGKETQYF
CDR3 DNA: TGTGCCTGGAGTGTGGGAGGGAAGGAGACCCAGTACTTC

J gene: TRBJ2-3
V gene: TRBV6-5
clone size: -
D gene: TRBD1
CDR3 protein: CASRTGGGGADTQYF
CDR3 DNA: TGTGCCAGCAGGACAGGGGGAGGAGGTGCAGATACGCAGTATTTT

J gene: TRBJ1-1
V gene: TRBV7-8
clone size: -
D gene: -
CDR3 protein: CASSLPEGWRGNTEAFF
CDR3 DNA: TGTGCCAGCAGCTTACCGGAGGGCTGGAGAGGGAACACTGAAGCTTTCTTT

J gene: TRBJ2-1
V gene: TRBV5-5
clone size: -
D gene: -
CDR3 protein: CASSFPGGVRNEQFF
CDR3 DNA: TGTGCCAGCAGCTTCCCTGGGGGCGTCAGGAATGAGCAGTTCTTC

J gene: TRBJ1-6
V gene: TRBV19
clone size: once
D gene: -
CDR3 protein: CASSISVNGSPLHF
CDR3 DNA: TGTGCCAGTAGTATCTCGGTAAACGGTTCACCCCTCCACTTT

J gene: TRBJ2-3
V gene: TRBV29-1
clone size: -
D gene: -
CDR3 protein: CSVLRASTDTQYF
CDR3 DNA: TGCAGCGTTCTCCGGGCCAGCACAGATACGCAGTATTTT

J gene: TRBJ1-3
V gene: TRBV19
clone size: -
D gene: TRBD1
CDR3 protein: CASRDRVPGNTIYF
CDR3 DNA: TGTGCCAGTAGGGACAGGGTGCCTGGAAACACCATATATTTT

J gene: TRBJ1-1
V gene: TRBV28
clone size: -
D gene: -
CDR3 protein: CASSSGAGTEAFF
CDR3 DNA: TGTGCCAGCAGTTCCGGGGCAGGGACTGAAGCTTTCTTT

J gene: TRBJ2-5
V gene: TRBV19
clone size: once
D gene: -
CDR3 protein: CASKKGMGEETQYF
CDR3 DNA: TGTGCCAGTAAGAAAGGGATGGGTGAGGAGACCCAGTACTTC

J gene: TRBJ2-1
V gene: TRBV7-3
clone size: -
D gene: -
CDR3 protein: CASSLTGFSDEQFF
CDR3 DNA: TGTGCCAGCAGCTTAACAGGGTTTTCAGATGAGCAGTTCTTC

J gene: TRBJ2-5
V gene: TRBV30
clone size: -
D gene: -
CDR3 protein: CAWRRGDDTEKKDF
CDR3 DNA: TGTGCCTGGAGGAGGGGGGACGATACAGAAAAGAAAGACTTC

J gene: TRBJ1-6
V gene: TRBV19
clone size: -
D gene: -
CDR3 protein: CASTLSGALNSPLHF
CDR3 DNA: TGTGCCAGTACTTTGTCGGGGGCGCTGAATTCACCCCTCCACTTT

J gene: TRBJ2-3
V gene: TRBV9
clone size: -
D gene: TRBD2
CDR3 protein: CASSFSTSGTANTQYF
CDR3 DNA: TGTGCCAGCAGCTTCTCGACTAGCGGGACCGCAAATACGCAGTATTTT

J gene: TRBJ1-1
V gene: TRBV5-6
clone size: -
D gene: -
CDR3 protein: CASSFSLTFPMNTEAFF
CDR3 DNA: TGTGCCAGCAGCTTTTCCCTAACATTCCCCATGAACACTGAAGCTTTCTTT

J gene: TRBJ2-3
V gene: TRBV7-9
clone size: -
D gene: -
CDR3 protein: CASSSKQSSTDTQYF
CDR3 DNA: TGTGCCAGCAGCTCGAAACAGAGTAGCACAGATACGCAGTATTTT

J gene: TRBJ1-2
V gene: TRBV6-6
clone size: -
D gene: -
CDR3 protein: CASSSWGGYTF
CDR3 DNA: TGTGCCAGCAGTTCCTGGGGTGGCTACACCTTC

J gene: TRBJ1-1
V gene: TRBV28
clone size: once
D gene: -
CDR3 protein: CASRPGTVNTEAFF
CDR3 DNA: TGTGCCAGCAGGCCCGGGACGGTGAACACTGAAGCTTTCTTT

J gene: TRBJ2-1
V gene: TRBV9
clone size: once
D gene: -
CDR3 protein: CASSVRSGNEQFF
CDR3 DNA: TGTGCCAGCAGCGTACGATCGGGCAATGAGCAGTTCTTC

J gene: TRBJ2-5
V gene: TRBV6-5
clone size: -
D gene: TRBD1
CDR3 protein: CASSYDRAETQYF
CDR3 DNA: TGTGCCAGCAGTTACGACAGGGCCGAGACCCAGTACTTC